Below, one T cell receptor beta chain is given with its context. Its specificity is not known. The TCR beta library used iRepertoire HTBI primers with Arm-PCR amplification of CDR3. TCRdb used MiXCR to reprocess the multiplex PCR reads, holding one entry per CDR3 protein. This table has 350,000 to 550,000 distinct CDR3 sequences, 14% appearing once. The sample originates from a study of regulatory T cells in long-lasting Graves disease. Notes on the study in general: Persistent disease exhibited a predilection for TRBV28, TRBJ1-2 and TRBJ2-5.

Time point reported: newly diagnosed GD, antithyroid drugs for less than 3 months. PBMC-extracted RNA yielded the TCR library. This CDR3 has 14 residues. Germline CDR1 is SEHNR and CDR2 is FQNEAQ (reference sequence). V lost 3 bases, J lost 5 bases, and 11 bases lay in between. A further study also used this sample, focusing on T cells in Graves' hyperthyroidism and ophthalmopathy.

The sample consisted of peripheral blood mononuclear cells (PBMCs), taken at new diagnosis, from a patient treated with antithyroid drugs. V usage is TRBV7-9 and J usage is TRBJ1-5; D remains ambiguous. This clonotype was sampled from a woman aged 50 to 65 with Graves disease. The CDR3 loop is CASSLPVYDQPQHF. In DNA, the CDR3 is TGTGCCAGCAGCTTGCCCGTGTATGATCAGCCCCAGCATTTT.